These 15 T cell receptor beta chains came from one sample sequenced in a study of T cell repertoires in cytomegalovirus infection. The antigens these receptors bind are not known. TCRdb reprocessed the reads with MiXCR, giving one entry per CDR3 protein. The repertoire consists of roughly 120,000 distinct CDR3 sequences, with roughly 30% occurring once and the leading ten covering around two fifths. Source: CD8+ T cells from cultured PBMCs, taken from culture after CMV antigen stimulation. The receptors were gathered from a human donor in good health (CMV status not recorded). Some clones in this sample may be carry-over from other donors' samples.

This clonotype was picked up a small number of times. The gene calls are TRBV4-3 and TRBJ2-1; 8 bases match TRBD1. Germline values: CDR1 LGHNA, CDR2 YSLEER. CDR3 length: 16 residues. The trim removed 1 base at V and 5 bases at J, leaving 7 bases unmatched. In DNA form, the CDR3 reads TGCGCCAGCAGCCAAGGCCCGGACAGGGTGGACAATGAGCAGTTCTTC. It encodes CASSQGPDRVDNEQFF.

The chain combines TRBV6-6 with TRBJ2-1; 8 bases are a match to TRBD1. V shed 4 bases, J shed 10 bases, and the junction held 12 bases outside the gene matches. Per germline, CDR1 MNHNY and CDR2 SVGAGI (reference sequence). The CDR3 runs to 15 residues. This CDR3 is CASSSGQGIRPEQFF. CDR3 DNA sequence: TGTGCCAGCAGTTCCGGACAGGGTATTCGTCCGGAGCAGTTCTTC.

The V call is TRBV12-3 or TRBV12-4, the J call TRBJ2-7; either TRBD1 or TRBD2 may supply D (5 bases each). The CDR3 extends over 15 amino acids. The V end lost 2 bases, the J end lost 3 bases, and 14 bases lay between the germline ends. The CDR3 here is CASSLSRDEFYEQYF. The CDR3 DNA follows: TGTGCCAGCAGTTTATCCAGGGACGAATTCTACGAGCAGTACTTC.

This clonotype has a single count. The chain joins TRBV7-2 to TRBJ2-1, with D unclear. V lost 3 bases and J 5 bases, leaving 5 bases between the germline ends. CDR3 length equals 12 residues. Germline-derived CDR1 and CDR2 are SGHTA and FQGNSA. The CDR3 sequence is CASSLADNEQFF. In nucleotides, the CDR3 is TGTGCCAGCAGCTTGGCAGACAATGAGCAGTTCTTC.

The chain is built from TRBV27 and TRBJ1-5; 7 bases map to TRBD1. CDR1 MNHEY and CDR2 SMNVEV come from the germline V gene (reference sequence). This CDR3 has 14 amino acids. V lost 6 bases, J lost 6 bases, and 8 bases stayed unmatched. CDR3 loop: CASSRGGEGQPQHF. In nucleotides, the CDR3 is TGTGCCAGCAGCAGGGGGGGGGAGGGTCAGCCCCAGCATTTT.

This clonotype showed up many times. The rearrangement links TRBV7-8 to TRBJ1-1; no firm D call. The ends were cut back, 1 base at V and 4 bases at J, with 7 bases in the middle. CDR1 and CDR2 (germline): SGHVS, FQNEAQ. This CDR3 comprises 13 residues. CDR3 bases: TGTGCCAGCAGCTTAGGAACTACCACTGAAGCTTTCTTT. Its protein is CASSLGTTTEAFF.

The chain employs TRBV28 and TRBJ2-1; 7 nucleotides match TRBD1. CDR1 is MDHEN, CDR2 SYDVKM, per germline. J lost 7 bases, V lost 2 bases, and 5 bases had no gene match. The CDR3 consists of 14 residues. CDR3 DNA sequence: TGTGCCAGCAGTTTACAGTCACAGGGGAATGAGCAGTTCTTC. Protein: CASSLQSQGNEQFF.

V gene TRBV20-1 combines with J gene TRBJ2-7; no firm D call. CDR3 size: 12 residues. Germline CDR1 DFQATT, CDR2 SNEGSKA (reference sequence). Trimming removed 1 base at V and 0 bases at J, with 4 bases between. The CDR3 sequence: CSARGGSYEQYF. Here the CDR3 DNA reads TGCAGTGCTAGAGGGGGCTCCTACGAGCAGTACTTC.

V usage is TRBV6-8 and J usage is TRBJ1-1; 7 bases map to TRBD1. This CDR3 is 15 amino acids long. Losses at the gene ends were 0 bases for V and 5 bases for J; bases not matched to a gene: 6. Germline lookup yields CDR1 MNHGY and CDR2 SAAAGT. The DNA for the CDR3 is TGTGCCAGCAGTTACTCACTTACAGGGGTGACTGAAGCTTTCTTT. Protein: CASSYSLTGVTEAFF.

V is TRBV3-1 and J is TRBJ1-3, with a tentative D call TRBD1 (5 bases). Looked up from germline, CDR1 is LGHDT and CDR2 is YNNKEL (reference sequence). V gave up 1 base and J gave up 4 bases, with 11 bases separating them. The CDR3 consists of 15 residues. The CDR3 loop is CASSQGGTGGNTIYF. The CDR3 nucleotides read TGTGCCAGCAGCCAAGGAGGAACAGGAGGAAACACCATATATTTT.

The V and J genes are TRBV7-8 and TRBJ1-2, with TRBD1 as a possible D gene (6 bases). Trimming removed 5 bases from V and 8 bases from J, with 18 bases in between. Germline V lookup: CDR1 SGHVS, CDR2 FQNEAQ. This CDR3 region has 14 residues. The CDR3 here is CASSPTWDIIGYTF. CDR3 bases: TGTGCCAGCAGCCCGACCTGGGACATAATCGGCTACACCTTC.

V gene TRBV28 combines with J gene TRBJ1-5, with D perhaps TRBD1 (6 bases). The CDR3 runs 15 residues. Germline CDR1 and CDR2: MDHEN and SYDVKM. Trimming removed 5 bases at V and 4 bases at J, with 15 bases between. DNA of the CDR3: TGTGCCAGCAGTCTGGGGGGGGGCCTAAATCAGCCCCAGCATTTT. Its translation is CASSLGGGLNQPQHF.

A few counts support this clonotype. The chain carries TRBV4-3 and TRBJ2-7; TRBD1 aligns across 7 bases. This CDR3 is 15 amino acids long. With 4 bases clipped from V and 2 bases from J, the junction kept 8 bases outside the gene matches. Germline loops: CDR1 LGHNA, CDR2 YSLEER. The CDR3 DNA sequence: TGCGCCAGCAGCCCCTACCTGACAGGGACCTACGAGCAGTACTTC. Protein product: CASSPYLTGTYEQYF.

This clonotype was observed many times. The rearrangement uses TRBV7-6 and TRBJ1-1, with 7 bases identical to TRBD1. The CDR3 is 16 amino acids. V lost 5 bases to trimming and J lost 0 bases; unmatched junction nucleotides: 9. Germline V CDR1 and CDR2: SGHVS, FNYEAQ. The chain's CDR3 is CASSQGTETMNTEAFF. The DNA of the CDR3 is TGTGCCAGCAGCCAGGGGACAGAGACCATGAACACTGAAGCTTTCTTT.

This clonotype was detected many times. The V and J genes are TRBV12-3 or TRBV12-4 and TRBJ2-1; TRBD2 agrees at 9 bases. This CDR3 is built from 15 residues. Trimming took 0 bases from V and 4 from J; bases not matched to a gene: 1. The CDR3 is CASSLASGGYNEQFF. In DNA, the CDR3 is TGTGCCAGCAGTTTAGCTAGCGGGGGTTACAATGAGCAGTTCTTC.